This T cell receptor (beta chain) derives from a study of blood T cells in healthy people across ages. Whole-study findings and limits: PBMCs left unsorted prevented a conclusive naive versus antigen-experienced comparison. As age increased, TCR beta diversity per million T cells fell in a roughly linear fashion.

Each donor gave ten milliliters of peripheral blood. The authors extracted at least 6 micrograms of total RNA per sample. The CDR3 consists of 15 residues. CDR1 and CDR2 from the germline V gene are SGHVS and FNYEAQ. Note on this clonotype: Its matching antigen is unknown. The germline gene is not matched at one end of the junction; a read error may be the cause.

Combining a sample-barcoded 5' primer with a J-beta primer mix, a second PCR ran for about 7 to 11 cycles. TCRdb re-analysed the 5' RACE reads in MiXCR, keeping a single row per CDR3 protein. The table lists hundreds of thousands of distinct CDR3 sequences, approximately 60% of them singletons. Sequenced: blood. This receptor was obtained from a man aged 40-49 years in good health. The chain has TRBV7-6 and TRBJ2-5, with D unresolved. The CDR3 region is CASGLNGQYQETQYF. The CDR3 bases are TGTGCCAGCGGCTTAAACGGGCAGTATCAAGAGACCCAGTACTTC.